The next 20 T cell receptor beta chains were all read from a single sample in a study of regulatory T cells in long-lasting Graves disease. Through Arm-PCR of CDR3 regions and iRepertoire HTBI primers, TCR beta libraries were built. TCRdb recomputed calls from the multiplex PCR reads with MiXCR, one row per CDR3 protein. The sample holds 300,000 to 350,000 distinct CDR3 sequences, less than 20% seen once. Stated time point: persistent/refractory GD, antithyroid drugs over 5 years with positive TRAb. From RNA extracted from PBMCs, the TCR library was made. The source material was peripheral blood mononuclear cells (PBMCs), sampled when the disease was refractory, from a patient treated with antithyroid drugs. The receptors stem from a female donor with Graves disease.

The rearrangement links TRBV20-1 to TRBJ1-2; D may be TRBD1 (6 bases). V lost 1 base to trimming and J lost 4 bases, with 16 bases between them. The CDR3 runs to 15 residues. Looked up from germline, CDR1 is DFQATT and CDR2 is SNEGSKA (reference sequence). CDR3 protein: CSARGVRGGFYGYTF. DNA for the CDR3: TGCAGTGCTAGAGGAGTCAGGGGCGGCTTCTATGGCTACACCTTC.

Here the CDR3 DNA reads TGCGCCAGCAGCTTGGGCGACAGGGGTAGCGGCTACACCTTC. Protein: CASSLGDRGSGYTF. The V gene is TRBV5-1, the J gene TRBJ1-2; TRBD1 matches at 8 bases. There are 14 residues in the CDR3. CDR1 and CDR2 (germline): SGHRS, YFSETQ. The V and J ends lost 0 bases and 8 bases, in that order; junction bases with no gene match: 6.

This clonotype was seen more than once but under ten times. The chain carries TRBV28 and TRBJ2-7; the D gene could be TRBD1 or TRBD2 (5 bases each). The CDR3 has 16 amino acids. Trimming stripped 4 bases from V and 5 bases from J, with 21 bases between. Germline V CDR1 and CDR2: MDHEN, SYDVKM. CDR3 DNA: TGTGCCAGCAGTTCCGTCCCAGGGCCTCCCGGGGACGAGCAGTACTTC. This gives the protein CASSSVPGPPGDEQYF.

This clonotype was detected ten times or more. This chain connects TRBV4-1 to TRBJ1-4; D gene ambiguous. Germline assignment: CDR1 MGHRA and CDR2 YSYEKL. The CDR3 loop spans 16 amino acids. The V end lost 0 bases, the J end lost 4 bases, and 12 bases lay between the germline ends. This CDR3 reads CASSQDLSRDNEKLFF. CDR3 in DNA: TGCGCCAGCAGCCAAGATCTTTCTCGGGATAATGAAAAACTGTTTTTT.

This clonotype has a count of ten or more. The genes are TRBV6-1 and TRBJ1-1; 7 nucleotides align to TRBD1. CDR3 length: 11 amino acids. V trimming: 7 bases; J trimming: 12 bases; junction bases outside the gene matches: 8. Germline V lookup: CDR1 MNHNS, CDR2 SASEGT. The CDR3 region is CASKSQGETFF. The CDR3 region has the DNA TGTGCCAGCAAATCTCAGGGGGAGACTTTCTTT.

This clonotype was counted once. The chain employs TRBV7-6 and TRBJ1-1; 7 positions agree with TRBD1. V lost 5 bases, J lost 5 bases, and 20 bases stayed unmatched. Germline loops: CDR1 SGHVS, CDR2 FNYEAQ. The length of the CDR3 is 18 residues. The CDR3 DNA sequence: TGTGCCAGCAGCCTTCTAAAACAGGGGCTCCCCGGGGGAACTGAAGCTTTCTTT. Translated: CASSLLKQGLPGGTEAFF.

This clonotype has a count of ten or more. V usage is TRBV7-2 and J usage is TRBJ2-7; no firm D call. This CDR3 is built from 13 residues. Germline-derived CDR1 and CDR2 are SGHTA and FQGNSA. Trimming removed 8 bases at V and 3 bases at J, with 14 bases between. The CDR3 reads CASSNTDGYEQYF. In nucleotides, the CDR3 is TGTGCCAGCTCGAACACCGACGGCTACGAGCAGTACTTC.

This clonotype was seen repeatedly, ten times or more. V is TRBV18 and J is TRBJ2-7; the D gene is possibly TRBD1 (6 bases). The CDR3 has 13 residues. V gave up 4 bases and J gave up 9 bases, with 16 bases separating them. CDR1 KGHSH and CDR2 LQKENI come from the germline V gene. CDR3 in DNA: TGTGCCAGCTCACAGGCACAACAGGGCAGGCAGTACTTC. Residues: CASSQAQQGRQYF.

This clonotype was counted between two and nine times. This sequence joins TRBV4-3 and TRBJ1-2; D might be TRBD1 (6 bases). The V end lost 0 bases, the J end lost 3 bases, and 14 bases lay between the germline ends. There are 16 residues in the CDR3. The germline gives CDR1 LGHNA, CDR2 YSLEER. CDR3: CASSQDRAGAYYGYTF. In nucleotides, the CDR3 is TGCGCCAGCAGCCAAGATCGGGCAGGGGCCTACTATGGCTACACCTTC.

This clonotype was counted a few times. The V call is TRBV5-1, the J call TRBJ2-7; 7 positions match TRBD1. The CDR3 runs 17 residues. CDR1 is SGHRS, CDR2 YFSETQ, per germline. Trimming removed 1 base from V and 2 bases from J; junction bases left unmatched: 12. The CDR3 is CASSLLASGTATYEQYF. In nucleotides, the CDR3 is TGCGCCAGCAGCTTGCTCGCCTCCGGGACAGCGACCTACGAGCAGTACTTC. Looking up the rest from reference TRBV5-1 and TRBJ2-7 gives the full variable domain: KAGVTQTPRYLIKTRGQQVTLSCSPISGHRSVSWYQQTPGQGLQFLFEYFSETQRNKGNFPGRFSGRQFSNSRSEMNVSTLELGDSALYLCASSLLASGTATYEQYFGPGTRLTVT.

Regarding this clonotype: Since a much larger clone is just one base distant, this may be a read error. This chain links TRBV2 with TRBJ2-5; D ambiguous. Germline loops: CDR1 SNHLY, CDR2 FYNNEI. This CDR3 spans 11 amino acids. V was shortened by 6 bases and J by 5 bases, with 7 bases between the two germline ends. Here the CDR3 reads CASRGAETQYF. CDR3 in DNA: TGTGCCAGCAGGGGCGCGGAGACCCAGTACTTC.

This clonotype has at least ten counts. CDR3 in DNA: TGCAGTGCTAGAGATGTTCCCCGGGCCCTGAACACTGAAGCTTTCTTT. It encodes CSARDVPRALNTEAFF. V usage is TRBV20-1 and J usage is TRBJ1-1; D is uncertain. The germline gives CDR1 DFQATT, CDR2 SNEGSKA (reference sequence). Between the trimmed V and J ends, which lost 0 bases and 0 bases, there was a span of 14 bases. The CDR3 length is 16 residues.

This clonotype was seen a few times. This rearrangement joins TRBV28 to TRBJ2-2; TRBD2 agrees at 11 bases. CDR1 and CDR2 (germline): MDHEN, SYDVKM. The CDR3 has 16 residues. V trimming: 4 bases; J trimming: 2 bases; junction bases outside the gene matches: 3. CDR3 region: CASSSLAGGNTGELFF. The CDR3 bases are TGTGCCAGCAGTTCCCTAGCGGGAGGCAACACCGGGGAGCTGTTTTTT. The full variable domain, completed using reference TRBV28 and TRBJ2-2, is DVKVTQSSRYLVKRTGEKVFLECVQDMDHENMFWYRQDPGLGLRLIYFSYDVKMKEKGDIPEGYSVSREKKERFSLILESASTNQTSMYLCASSSLAGGNTGELFFGEGSRLTVL.

The V and J genes are TRBV20-1 and TRBJ1-2; 12 positions match TRBD1. In germline, CDR1 is DFQATT, CDR2 SNEGSKA (reference sequence). The CDR3 has 16 residues. V was pared by 6 bases and J by 4 bases, with 12 bases of the junction left unmatched. The CDR3 region is CSAAGTGGGKGYGYTF. The CDR3 region has the DNA TGCAGTGCAGCCGGGACAGGGGGCGGAAAGGGCTATGGCTACACCTTC.

This clonotype was counted at least ten times. The chain has TRBV5-1 and TRBJ1-1; D not resolved. The germline V and J ends were trimmed by 0 bases and 8 bases, with 8 bases remaining between them. From germline, CDR1 is SGHRS and CDR2 YFSETQ. This CDR3 comprises 12 residues. In nucleotides, the CDR3 is TGCGCCAGCAGCTTGGCCGGCAGGGAAGCTTTCTTT. Protein sequence: CASSLAGREAFF.

In its sample, this clonotype was seen a few times. The chain uses TRBV12-3 or TRBV12-4 and TRBJ1-3; TRBD1 matches at 7 bases. The CDR3 contains 14 residues. After removal of 5 bases from V and 2 bases from J, the junction contained 3 bases not matched to a gene. CDR3 nucleotides: TGTGCCAGCAGTACTACAGGGGCTGGAAACACCATATATTTT. This codes for CASSTTGAGNTIYF.

The chain carries TRBV10-3 and TRBJ2-3; 10 positions agree with TRBD2. The CDR3 consists of 17 residues. CDR1 ENHRY and CDR2 SYGVKD come from the germline V gene. With 3 bases clipped from V and 0 bases from J, the junction kept 6 bases outside the gene matches. The CDR3 loop reads CAISESGLAESTDTQYF. The CDR3 DNA reads as TGTGCCATCAGTGAATCCGGACTAGCGGAAAGCACAGATACGCAGTATTTT.

Ten or more counts support this clonotype. V usage is TRBV11-2 and J usage is TRBJ2-7; a weak D match, TRBD2 (5 bases). V lost 1 base and J lost 4, with 11 bases in between. In germline, CDR1 is SGHAT, CDR2 FQNNGV. This CDR3 spans 14 amino acids. The CDR3 sequence: CASSLGPGVYEQYF. The CDR3 bases are TGTGCCAGCAGCTTAGGTCCCGGGGTATACGAGCAGTACTTC.

V is TRBV11-3 and J is TRBJ2-7, with 8 bases fitting TRBD2. With 5 bases clipped from V and 7 bases from J, the junction kept 16 bases outside the gene matches. CDR3 size: 16 residues. Germline CDR1 SGHNT, CDR2 YENEEA. CDR3 sequence: CASSNPGLVAVREQYF. The CDR3 DNA reads TGTGCCAGCAGCAACCCGGGACTAGTCGCTGTCCGGGAGCAGTACTTC.

Written as DNA, the CDR3 is TGTGCCAGCAGCGCAAATCCCGGACGGGTCGAAGCTTTCTTT. Translating it yields CASSANPGRVEAFF. The chain is built from TRBV3-1 and TRBJ1-1; D uncertain. The CDR3 spans 14 residues. Germline lookup yields CDR1 LGHDT and CDR2 YNNKEL (reference sequence). V lost 5 bases and J 8 bases, leaving 18 bases between the germline ends. Using reference TRBV3-1 and TRBJ1-1 for the parts outside the CDR3, the full variable domain is DTAVSQTPKYLVTQMGNDKSIKCEQNLGHDTMYWYKQDSKKFLKIMFSYNNKELIINETVPNRFSPKSPDKAHLNLHINSLELGDSAVYFCASSANPGRVEAFFGQGTRLTVV.